The clone carrying this TCR beta chain was recorded only once. Its matching antigen is unknown. A much bigger clone sits one base away, suggesting this may be a read error. This entry comes from a study of T-cell reconstitution after alpha-beta-depleted transplantation in children. Using unique molecular identifiers, the investigators prepared the TCRbeta library. One entry per CDR3 protein results from TCRdb running MiXCR on the PCR reads. The sample includes 280,000 or so distinct CDR3 sequences, around 10% seen only once; the top ten take around 20%. Whole-study findings and limits: Reportedly, alpha-beta T cells present about two months post-transplant originated from several hundred expanded clones of graft origin. Diversity and T-cell counts at one year after transplant derived mostly from new T cells. For some patients, TCRbeta diversity was high at day 60 because of recipient T cells and thymic progenitors that survived.

The TCR was taken from a male patient between 2 and 10 years old who had a stem cell transplant for chronic granulomatous disease, so the T cells may come from the graft donor. The sequencing here drew on peripheral blood, taken 180 days after TCRalphabeta/CD19-depleted stem cell transplant.

CDR3 in amino acids: CSVDGFYDYTF. The CDR3, as DNA: TGCAGCGTTGACGGCTTCTATGACTACACCTTC. The chain recombines TRBV29-1 with TRBJ1-2; D remains unclear. This CDR3 is built from 11 residues. Germline values: CDR1 SQVTM, CDR2 ANQGSEA.